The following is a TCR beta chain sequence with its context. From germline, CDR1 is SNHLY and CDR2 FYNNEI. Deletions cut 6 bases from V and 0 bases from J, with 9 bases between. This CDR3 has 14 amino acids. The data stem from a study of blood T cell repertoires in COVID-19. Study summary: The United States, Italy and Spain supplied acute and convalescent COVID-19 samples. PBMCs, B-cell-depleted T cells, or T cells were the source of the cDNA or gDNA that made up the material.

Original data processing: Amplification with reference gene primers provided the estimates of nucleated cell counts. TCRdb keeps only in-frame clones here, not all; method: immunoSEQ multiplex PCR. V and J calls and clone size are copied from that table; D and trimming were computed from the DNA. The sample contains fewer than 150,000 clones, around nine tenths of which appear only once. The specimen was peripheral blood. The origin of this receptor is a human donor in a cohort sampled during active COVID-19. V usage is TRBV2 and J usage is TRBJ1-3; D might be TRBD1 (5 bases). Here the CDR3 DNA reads TGTGCCAGCAGACCAGGACACTCTGGAAACACCATATATTTT. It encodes CASRPGHSGNTIYF. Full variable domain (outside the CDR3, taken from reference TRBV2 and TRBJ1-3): EPEVTQTPSHQVTQMGQEVILRCVPISNHLYFYWYRQILGQKVEFLVSFYNNEISEKSEIFDDQFSVERPDGSNFTLKIRSTKLEDSAMYFCASRPGHSGNTIYFGEGSWLTVV.